The present T cell receptor beta chain was sequenced within a study of control samples from healthy donors and cancer patients. This CDR3 has 16 residues. V shed 4 bases and J 1 base; nucleotides not matched to a gene: 9. CDR1 is SGHTS and CDR2 is YDEGEE in the germline V gene. The table came from immunoSEQ multiplex PCR; TCRdb's copy has only in-frame clones and leaves some out. The sample comprises 99,000 or so clones, roughly 82% of which are singletons, and 2% rests with the top ten. Sequencing input: blood. The receptor's source is a man aged 55-75 years in good health. This sequence joins TRBV5-8 and TRBJ2-7; 9 bases map to TRBD1. CDR3 DNA: TGTGCCAGCAGCCACTTCCTAGGACAGGGGTCCTACGAGCAGTACTTC. Encoded protein: CASSHFLGQGSYEQYF.